Following are 20 T cell receptor beta chains from one sample sequenced in a study of shared clonotypes between healthy human individuals. The assay was immunoSEQ multiplex PCR, and TCRdb's table has in-frame clones only and misses some. In the table there are about 2.2 million clones, 85% to 95% of which are singletons. Naive CD8 cells, CD45RO-negative and positively selected for CCR7, excluded terminally differentiated effector memory CD45RA+ cells. Sequencing was performed on naive CD8+ T cells from PBMCs. All receptors derive from a man between 18 and 29 years old in good health. Some clones in this sample may be carry-over from other donors' samples.

This clone is a singleton in its sample. This chain's CDR3 is CASSVDEGALIGELFF. The CDR3 region has the DNA TGTGCCAGCAGCGTAGATGAGGGGGCGCTTATCGGGGAGCTGTTTTTT. The chain combines TRBV9 with TRBJ2-2; 7 bases map to TRBD1. The CDR3 covers 16 residues. V shed 0 bases, J shed 7 bases, and the junction held 9 bases outside the gene matches. The germline V gene has CDR1 SGDLS and CDR2 YYNGEE.

This rearrangement joins TRBV4-2 to TRBJ1-1; D unresolved. There are 15 residues in the CDR3. Germline V gene data show CDR1 as LGHNA and CDR2 as YNFKEQ. V was pared by 2 bases and J by 2 bases, with 12 bases between. CDR3 protein: CASSQRWAGNTEAFF. In nucleotides, the CDR3 is TGTGCCAGCAGCCAAAGGTGGGCAGGTAACACTGAAGCTTTCTTT.

Of note for this clone: Additional DNA sequences in this sample encode the identical CDR3. The chain carries TRBV28 and TRBJ2-7; 7 positions match TRBD1. Germline V gene data show CDR1 as MDHEN and CDR2 as SYDVKM. The CDR3 sequence is 14 residues long. V trimming: 6 bases; J trimming: 1 base; junction bases outside the gene matches: 6. The CDR3 DNA reads TGTGCCAGCAGCCTGCCGGGACAGTCCTACGAGCAGTACTTC. Protein product: CASSLPGQSYEQYF.

V gene TRBV6-6 combines with J gene TRBJ2-7; no clear D. The length of the CDR3 is 11 residues. From germline, CDR1 is MNHNY and CDR2 SVGAGI (reference sequence). V was cut by 6 bases and J by 3 bases, with 6 bases left in between. This CDR3 is CASRQDYEQYF. CDR3 nucleotide sequence: TGTGCCAGCAGGCAGGACTACGAGCAGTACTTC.

On this clone: The sample carries other DNA sequences with the same CDR3. This chain links TRBV2 with TRBJ2-7; TRBD2 is a possible D gene (5 bases). The germline V gene has CDR1 SNHLY and CDR2 FYNNEI. The CDR3 runs to 15 residues. V was pared by 1 base and J by 1 base, with 11 bases between. CDR3 sequence reads: CASSEGRGSSYEQYF. The CDR3 region has the DNA TGTGCCAGCAGTGAAGGCCGGGGATCTTCCTACGAGCAGTACTTC.

Comments on this clone: The sample carries other DNA sequences with the same CDR3. The chain carries TRBV7-9 and TRBJ1-1; 8 bases are a match to TRBD1. The J segment lost 5 bases and the V segment lost 5 bases, leaving 4 bases of the junction unmatched. CDR3 length equals 13 residues. Germline CDR1 SEHNR, CDR2 FQNEAQ (reference sequence). CDR3 sequence reads: CASSPTGGTEAFF. The CDR3 DNA reads as TGTGCCAGCAGCCCCACAGGGGGGACTGAAGCTTTCTTT.

This chain uses TRBV4-1 with TRBJ2-3; 9 bases are shared with TRBD1. This CDR3 contains 17 residues. Germline V gene sequence: CDR1 MGHRA, CDR2 YSYEKL. After removal of 1 base from V and 0 bases from J, the junction contained 5 bases not matched to a gene. As DNA, the CDR3 is TGCGCCAGCAGCCAAGCTTTTGGGACAGGGAGCACAGATACGCAGTATTTT. It is translated as CASSQAFGTGSTDTQYF.

This chain links TRBV2 with TRBJ2-1, with 11 positions matching TRBD2. Trimming cost V 3 bases and J 8 bases; bases outside gene matches: 12. Germline V lookup: CDR1 SNHLY, CDR2 FYNNEI. The length of the CDR3 is 17 residues. The CDR3 spells CASSEALAGGPLDEQFF. Here the CDR3 DNA reads TGTGCCAGCAGTGAGGCGCTAGCGGGAGGCCCTTTGGATGAGCAGTTCTTC.

This chain connects TRBV10-3 to TRBJ2-7; no clear D gene. V was cut by 10 bases and J by 5 bases, with 27 bases left in between. This CDR3 spans 16 amino acids. Germline CDR1 reads ENHRY; CDR2 reads SYGVKD. CDR3 amino acids: CASHVVVGSSLDEQYF. CDR3 DNA: TGTGCCAGCCACGTGGTGGTCGGGTCCAGTTTAGACGAGCAGTACTTC.

The V and J genes are TRBV7-8 and TRBJ1-2, with D possibly matching TRBD1 (6 bases). CDR1 is SGHVS and CDR2 is FQNEAQ in the germline V gene. Trimming removed 4 bases from V and 5 bases from J, with 14 bases in between. The CDR3 covers 14 residues. CDR3 residues: CASSSVGGGYGYTF. CDR3 bases: TGTGCCAGCAGCTCAGTAGGAGGGGGTTATGGCTACACCTTC.

The V and J genes are TRBV7-6 and TRBJ1-2; the D gene is possibly TRBD1 (5 bases). The CDR3 length is 15 residues. V was shortened by 3 bases and J by 0 bases, with 11 bases between the two germline ends. Germline CDR1 and CDR2: SGHVS and FNYEAQ. This CDR3 is CASSFGAGPNYGYTF. CDR3 DNA sequence: TGTGCCAGCAGCTTCGGGGCAGGACCTAACTATGGCTACACCTTC.

The rearrangement uses TRBV7-9 and TRBJ2-2; D unresolved. Trimming shortened V by 5 bases and J by 2 bases, and 6 bases separated the two germline ends. Per germline, CDR1 SEHNR and CDR2 FQNEAQ (reference sequence). This CDR3 spans 13 amino acids. The CDR3 DNA follows: TGTGCCAGCAGCGCAGAAAACACCGGGGAGCTGTTTTTT. Protein product: CASSAENTGELFF.

This clone was counted once. This rearrangement joins TRBV7-9 to TRBJ2-1; no clear D. From germline, CDR1 is SEHNR and CDR2 FQNEAQ (reference sequence). Trimming stripped 3 bases from V and 8 bases from J, with 8 bases between. The CDR3 totals 12 residues. CDR3 sequence (DNA): TGTGCCAGCAGCTTTCCTACGGATGAGCAGTTCTTC. The encoded protein is CASSFPTDEQFF.

This chain links TRBV9 with TRBJ2-1; weak D call: TRBD2 (5 bases). The CDR3 consists of 16 residues. Trimming left V 2 bases short and J 8 bases short, with 20 bases between. Germline V CDR1 and CDR2: SGDLS, YYNGEE. The CDR3 reads CASSVRGRRHGDEQFF. CDR3 coding DNA: TGTGCCAGCAGCGTGAGAGGGCGGCGGCACGGGGATGAGCAGTTCTTC.

As regards this clone: Other DNA sequences in this sample translate to the same CDR3. The gene calls are TRBV28 and TRBJ1-1; D not certain. The germline V gene encodes CDR1 MDHEN and CDR2 SYDVKM. The CDR3 contains 14 residues. V lost 3 bases to trimming and J lost 1 base, with 9 bases between them. CDR3 sequence (DNA): TGTGCCAGCAGTTTGGTTGGGGAGAACACTGAAGCTTTCTTT. Its protein is CASSLVGENTEAFF.

The chain couples TRBV13 to TRBJ2-7; 13 bases fit TRBD2. Looked up from germline, CDR1 is PRHDT and CDR2 is FYEKMQ (reference sequence). V shed 1 base, J shed 2 bases, and the junction held 5 bases outside the gene matches. This CDR3 has 17 amino acids. Here the CDR3 reads CASSLEKLAGGPYEQYF. As DNA, the CDR3 is TGTGCCAGCAGCTTAGAGAAACTAGCGGGAGGGCCCTACGAGCAGTACTTC.

The chain carries TRBV9 and TRBJ2-3; D is perhaps TRBD2 (5 bases). V lost 3 bases to trimming and J lost 10 bases, with 21 bases between them. The germline CDR1 and CDR2 sequences are SGDLS and YYNGEE. The CDR3 loop spans 15 amino acids. The CDR3 DNA reads as TGTGCCAGCAGCGCATTAAAGGGAGTTTCGGATTCGCAGTATTTT. It is translated as CASSALKGVSDSQYF. The full variable domain, rest sourced from reference TRBV9 and TRBJ2-3, is DSGVTQTPKHLITATGQRVTLRCSPRSGDLSVYWYQQSLDQGLQFLIQYYNGEERAKGNILERFSAQQFPDLHSELNLSSLELGDSALYFCASSALKGVSDSQYFGPGTRLTVL.

V gene TRBV5-1 combines with J gene TRBJ2-7; TRBD1 agrees at 9 bases. The CDR3 contains 15 residues. Germline V CDR1 and CDR2: SGHRS, YFSETQ. The ends lost 0 bases at V and 5 bases at J; junction bases unmatched: 6. CDR3 sequence reads: CASSLANRGQDEQYF. CDR3 in DNA: TGCGCCAGCAGCTTGGCAAACAGGGGGCAAGACGAGCAGTACTTC.

The chain uses TRBV5-1 and TRBJ2-7; D is unresolved. There are 14 residues in the CDR3. The germline V and J ends were trimmed by 0 bases and 5 bases, with 12 bases remaining between them. Germline CDR1 is SGHRS and CDR2 is YFSETQ. This CDR3 is CASSLEVTSNEQYF. The CDR3, as DNA: TGCGCCAGCAGCTTGGAAGTGACAAGCAACGAGCAGTACTTC.

This clone was found once. The chain recombines TRBV28 with TRBJ1-2, with 7 nucleotides matching TRBD1. The CDR3 extends over 16 amino acids. After removal of 6 bases from V and 4 bases from J, the junction contained 14 bases not matched to a gene. The germline gives CDR1 MDHEN, CDR2 SYDVKM. This chain's CDR3 is CASSPLTGADIYGYTF. In DNA, the CDR3 is TGTGCCAGCAGCCCTCTTACAGGGGCGGACATCTATGGCTACACCTTC.